This entry features one TCR beta chain sequence. A junction boundary mismatches the germline segment, possibly from a read error. The use of a sample-barcoded 5' primer and a J-beta primer mix characterized a second PCR of 7 to 11 cycles. TCRdb reanalysed the 5' RACE reads using MiXCR and keeps one entry per CDR3 protein. The sample shows around 1,500,000 distinct CDR3 sequences, 28% of them seen only once. Isolation of PBMCs gave at least 7 million cells per sample. This CDR3 contains 18 residues. Germline V gene data show CDR1 as SGHRS and CDR2 as YFSETQ. This specimen belongs to a study of blood T cells in healthy people across ages.

This chain uses TRBV5-1 with TRBJ2-1, with TRBD2 matching 15 bases. This TCR came from a woman younger than 45 in good health. Sequences were obtained from blood. CDR3 region: CASSSSGTSGGLNNKQFF. CDR3 nucleotides: TGCGCCAGCAGCTCATCCGGGACTAGCGGGGGGCTTAACAATAAGCAGTTCTTC.